These T cell receptor beta chains were read from a single sample in a study of blood T cell repertoires in COVID-19. Profiling relied on immunoSEQ multiplex PCR, and the TCRdb table lists in-frame clones only, not all of them. There are roughly 200,000 clones in the sample; 85% to 90% occur only once, and approximately 0.62% lies in the top ten. The specimen was peripheral blood. Receptors originate from a man aged 45-60 years with acute or convalescent COVID-19. Both conserved end residues are part of each CDR3. Each record gives: V gene, clone size, J gene, D gene, CDR3 DNA, CDR3 protein. A D gene is named only where the DNA matches it firmly. A clone size is listed for some rows: how often the clone was seen (once, few, many), or a class if it is expanded.

>TRBV11-1|-|TRBJ1-1|-
TGTGCCAGCAGCTTAGGGGGAACAGGCCCGAACACTGAAGCTTTCTTT
CASSLGGTGPNTEAFF
>TRBV28|-|TRBJ2-3|-
TGTGCCAGCAGTTTATCCCAACAAGTCACAGATACGCAGTATTTT
CASSLSQQVTDTQYF
>TRBV7-2|-|TRBJ1-5|TRBD1
TGTGCCAGCAGCTCTGGACAGGGAGATCAGCCCCAGCATTTT
CASSSGQGDQPQHF
>TRBV7-2|-|TRBJ2-2|-
TGTGCCAGCAGCCCGAGACAGGCCGGGGACACCGGGGAGCTGTTTTTT
CASSPRQAGDTGELFF
>TRBV7-9|-|TRBJ2-7|TRBD2
TGTGCCAGCTCCCTAGCGGGAGGTAACGAGCAGTACTTC
CASSLAGGNEQYF
>TRBV9|-|TRBJ1-6|-
TGTGCCAGCAGCGTAGATCAGACAGATAATTCACCCCTCCACTTT
CASSVDQTDNSPLHF
>TRBV27|-|TRBJ2-1|TRBD2
TGTGCCAGCAGTTTATCCGTTCCGGGAGGCCTCAAAGGGCACTACAATGAGCAGTTCTTC
CASSLSVPGGLKGHYNEQFF
>TRBV19|-|TRBJ1-5|-
TGTGCCAGTAGTATAGCGAGTAATCAGCCCCAGCATTTT
CASSIASNQPQHF
>TRBV7-9|-|TRBJ2-3|TRBD1
TGTGCCAGCAGCTCACGGGACAGGAAGAAGGTGGATACGCAGTATTTT
CASSSRDRKKVDTQYF
>TRBV5-6|-|TRBJ2-7|TRBD1
TGTGCCAGCAGCTTCGGGACAGGGTCTTCCGAGCAGTACTTC
CASSFGTGSSEQYF
>TRBV10-2|-|TRBJ2-5|-
TGCGCCAGCAGTGAACAGGGAGCACAAGAGACCCAGTACTTC
CASSEQGAQETQYF
>TRBV11-2|-|TRBJ2-3|-
TGTGCCAGCAGCTTAGAGGAGGGCAGGTATCATACGCAGTATTTT
CASSLEEGRYHTQYF
>TRBV27|-|TRBJ2-7|-
TGTGCCAGCAGTTCCCTCGGTACCTCCTACGAGCAGTACTTC
CASSSLGTSYEQYF
>TRBV5-5|-|TRBJ1-4|-
TGTGCCAGCAGCTTGCCGGGGGGGAATGAAAAACTGTTTTTT
CASSLPGGNEKLFF
>TRBV7-9|-|TRBJ2-5|-
TGTGCCAGCAGCCCAGGAATAGCGCAAAGTCAAGAGACCCAGTACTTC
CASSPGIAQSQETQYF
>TRBV27|-|TRBJ2-1|-
TGTGCCAGCAGCGCTGCCCGAGCTTTGGAGCAGTTCTTC
CASSAARALEQFF
>TRBV4-1|-|TRBJ2-1|TRBD2
TGCGCCAGCAGCCAGAGGACTAGCGGGAGTAGTTACAATGAGCAGTTCTTC
CASSQRTSGSSYNEQFF
>TRBV11-2|-|TRBJ1-2|-
TGTGCCAGCAGCTTAGATGGTCCAGATGGCTACACCTTC
CASSLDGPDGYTF
>TRBV7-9|-|TRBJ2-2|-
TGTGCCAGCAGCTTTGGGGACAGGGAGCTGTTTTTT
CASSFGDRELFF
>TRBV5-1|once|TRBJ2-3|TRBD2
TGCGCCAGCAGCTTGGGCGGGAGACCAGATACGCAGTATTTT
CASSLGGRPDTQYF
>TRBV6-1|-|TRBJ2-7|-
TGTGCCAGCAGTGAATTTGTTGGGGGGGCACCACTCTCCTACGAGCAGTACTTC
CASSEFVGGAPLSYEQYF
>TRBV10-3|-|TRBJ1-5|-
TGTGCCATCAGTGAGTCGACAGCGAATCAGCCCCAGCATTTT
CAISESTANQPQHF
>TRBV6-2/TRBV6-3|few|TRBJ2-3|TRBD2
TGTGCCAGCAGTTACTTTTTGGGACTAGCGGGGGGACGCACAGATACGCAGTATTTT
CASSYFLGLAGGRTDTQYF
>TRBV28|-|TRBJ2-5|TRBD1
TGTGCCAGCAGTCCGTATACCGGGACAGGGATCCAAGAGACCCAGTACTTC
CASSPYTGTGIQETQYF
>TRBV2|-|TRBJ2-7|TRBD1
TGTGCCAGCAGTGGACAGGGGGGTAGCTCCTACGAGCAGTACTTC
CASSGQGGSSYEQYF
>TRBV14|once|TRBJ2-2|TRBD1
TGTGCCAGCAGCCCCGTCCCGGGACAGGGATCGAACACCGGGGAGCTGTTTTTT
CASSPVPGQGSNTGELFF
>TRBV20-1|-|TRBJ1-5|-
TGCAGTGCTAGTAATCAGGTAAATCAGCCCCAGCATTTT
CSASNQVNQPQHF
>TRBV5-1|-|TRBJ1-5|-
TGCGCCAGCAGCTTCGGGGGAACCAATCAGCCCCAGCATTTT
CASSFGGTNQPQHF
>TRBV5-1|-|TRBJ2-6|-
TGCGCCAGCAGCGTCATTGGGGCCAACGTCCTGACTTTC
CASSVIGANVLTF
>TRBV19|-|TRBJ2-5|TRBD2
TGTGCCAGTAGTCAGGGAGCGGGGGGCACGAAGACCCAGTACTTC
CASSQGAGGTKTQYF
>TRBV27|-|TRBJ2-3|TRBD2
TGTGCCAGCAAAGGGGCTAGCGGGAGTACAGATACGCAGTATTTT
CASKGASGSTDTQYF
>TRBV6-5|once|TRBJ1-3|-
TGTGCCAGCAGCCCGGGGAGCTCTGGAAACACCATATATTTT
CASSPGSSGNTIYF
>TRBV15|once|TRBJ1-4|-
TGTGCCACCAACGAGAGGGTGGGTGAAAAACTGTTTTTT
CATNERVGEKLFF
>TRBV4-2|-|TRBJ1-5|-
TGTGCCAGCAGCCCCTCGGGGGGCAGTCAGCCCCAGCATTTT
CASSPSGGSQPQHF
>TRBV3-1/TRBV3-2|-|TRBJ2-5|-
TGTGCCAGCAGCCAAGGGGGAGCGGGTGGTTGGACCCAGTACTTC
CASSQGGAGGWTQYF
>TRBV28|-|TRBJ2-3|TRBD2
TGTGCCAGCAGCCGAGTTCTAGCGGGGGCAGATACGCAGTATTTT
CASSRVLAGADTQYF
>TRBV28|-|TRBJ1-5|-
TGTGCCAGCAGTTTACCGGGGAACAATCAGCCCCAGCATTTT
CASSLPGNNQPQHF
>TRBV19|-|TRBJ2-7|-
TGTGCCAGTAGCGACTTACTCGGAGACTACGAGCAGTACTTC
CASSDLLGDYEQYF
>TRBV6-5|-|TRBJ1-4|-
TGTGCCAGCAGTTACTCGCCGGGGGGCGATGAAAAACTGTTTTTT
CASSYSPGGDEKLFF
>TRBV6-5|-|TRBJ1-4|-
TGTGCCAGCAGAGGACAGCCAACTAATGAAAAACTGTTTTTT
CASRGQPTNEKLFF
>TRBV4-2|-|TRBJ2-1|TRBD2
TGTGCCAGCAGCCCGGGACTAGCGGGGGTTTATGGACAGTTCTTC
CASSPGLAGVYGQFF
>TRBV7-9|-|TRBJ2-2|-
TGTGCCAGCAGAGGGGACACCGGGGAGCTGTTTTTT
CASRGDTGELFF
>TRBV9|-|TRBJ1-2|TRBD1
TGTGCCAGCAGCGTAGACAGGGGTCTTGATTATGGCTACACCTTC
CASSVDRGLDYGYTF
>TRBV5-8|-|TRBJ1-2|-
TGTGCCAGCACCCAGAACAGGGAGGGCGTCTTC
CASTQNREGVF
>TRBV5-6|-|TRBJ2-3|-
TGTGCCAGCAGCTTGGTGGCCTCCACAGATACGCAGTATTTT
CASSLVASTDTQYF
>TRBV10-2|-|TRBJ2-7|TRBD2
TGCGCCAGCAGTGAGTCTTTTCCTAGCGGTGGTTACGAGCAGTACTTC
CASSESFPSGGYEQYF
>TRBV6-5|once|TRBJ1-4|-
TGTGCCAGCACCCTAGGGGGTGAAAAACTGTTTTTT
CASTLGGEKLFF
>TRBV28|-|TRBJ2-5|TRBD1
TGTGCCAGCAGTTTAACAGGGGGCTGGGAGACCCAGTACTTC
CASSLTGGWETQYF
>TRBV30|-|TRBJ1-6|TRBD1
TGTGCCTGGGCGGGACAGACGATACCGAGTTATAATTCACCCCTCCACTTT
CAWAGQTIPSYNSPLHF